The clone carrying this T cell receptor beta chain was counted a few times. Antigen unknown. These data are taken from a study of T-cell memory formation after mild COVID-19. Overall study findings and caveats: SARS-CoV-2 specificity was not confirmed for second-wave clones peaking on day 37. A balance of CD4 and CD8 characterized clones contracting day 15 to 85, whereas later expanders leaned CD4+.

V lost 6 bases and J lost 8, with 16 bases in between. The CDR3 has 13 amino acids. The germline gives CDR1 LGHDT, CDR2 YNNKEL (reference sequence). TCRdb passed the 5' RACE reads through MiXCR, listing each CDR3 protein once. The table lists approximately 500,000 distinct CDR3 sequences, 25% of them singletons. What was sequenced was PBMCs or a T cell subset sorted from them (not recorded which). The chain has TRBV3-1 and TRBJ1-2; D unclear. This receptor was taken from an adult woman who had mild COVID-19 (a few samples of this study predate the infection). Cell type and time point are not known. The DNA of the CDR3 is TGTGCCAGCAGTCTGGACGCGGCGAAAGGCTACACCTTC. Its protein is CASSLDAAKGYTF.